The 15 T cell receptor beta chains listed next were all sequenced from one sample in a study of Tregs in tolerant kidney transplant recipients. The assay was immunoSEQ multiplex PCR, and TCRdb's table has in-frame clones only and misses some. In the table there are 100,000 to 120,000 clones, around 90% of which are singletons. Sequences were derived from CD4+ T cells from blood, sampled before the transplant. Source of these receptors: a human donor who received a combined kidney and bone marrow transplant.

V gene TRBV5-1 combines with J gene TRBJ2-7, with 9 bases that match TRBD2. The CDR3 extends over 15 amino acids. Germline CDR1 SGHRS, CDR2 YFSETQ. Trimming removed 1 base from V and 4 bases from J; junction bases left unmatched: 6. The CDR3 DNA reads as TGCGCCAGCAGCTTGTTAGCGGGAGCCCTATACGAGCAGTACTTC. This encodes CASSLLAGALYEQYF.

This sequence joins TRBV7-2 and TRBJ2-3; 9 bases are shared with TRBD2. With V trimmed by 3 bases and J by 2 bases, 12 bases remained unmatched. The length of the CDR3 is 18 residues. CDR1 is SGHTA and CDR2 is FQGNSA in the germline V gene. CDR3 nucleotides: TGTGCCAGCAGCTTGGGCCTGAGCGCGGGGGGGTACACAGATACGCAGTATTTT. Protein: CASSLGLSAGGYTDTQYF.

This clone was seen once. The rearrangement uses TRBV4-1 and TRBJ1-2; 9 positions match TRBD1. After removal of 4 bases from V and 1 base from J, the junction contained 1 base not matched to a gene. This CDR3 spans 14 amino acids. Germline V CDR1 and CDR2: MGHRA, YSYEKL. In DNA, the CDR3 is TGCGCCAGCAGCCCGGGACAGGGTAACTATGGCTACACCTTC. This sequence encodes CASSPGQGNYGYTF.

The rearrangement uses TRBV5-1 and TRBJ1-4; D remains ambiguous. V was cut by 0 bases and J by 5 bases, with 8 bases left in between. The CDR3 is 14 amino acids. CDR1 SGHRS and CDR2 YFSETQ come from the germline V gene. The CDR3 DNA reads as TGCGCCAGCAGCTTGGCCCTAGGAAATGAAAAACTGTTTTTT. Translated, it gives CASSLALGNEKLFF.

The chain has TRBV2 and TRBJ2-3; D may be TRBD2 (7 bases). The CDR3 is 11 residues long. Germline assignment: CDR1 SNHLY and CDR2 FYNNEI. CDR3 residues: CWGGSTDTQYF. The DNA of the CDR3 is TGTTGGGGGGGCTCCACAGATACGCAGTATTTT. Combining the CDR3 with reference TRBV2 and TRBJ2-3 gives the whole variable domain EPEVTQTPSHQVTQMGQEVILRCVPISNHLYFYWYRQILGQKVEFLVSFYNNEISEKSEIFDDQFSVERPDGSNFTLKIRSTKLEDSAMYFCWGGSTDTQYFGPGTRLTVL.

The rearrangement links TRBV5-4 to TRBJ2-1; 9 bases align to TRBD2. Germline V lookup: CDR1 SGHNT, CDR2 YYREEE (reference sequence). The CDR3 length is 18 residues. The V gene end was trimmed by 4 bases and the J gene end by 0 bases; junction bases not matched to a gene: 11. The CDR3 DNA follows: TGTGCCAGCAGCCCGGGGGGGACTAGCAAAAGCTCCTACAATGAGCAGTTCTTC. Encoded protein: CASSPGGTSKSSYNEQFF. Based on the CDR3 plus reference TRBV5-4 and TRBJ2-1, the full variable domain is ETGVTQSPTHLIKTRGQQVTLRCSSQSGHNTVSWYQQALGQGPQFIFQYYREEENGRGNFPPRFSGLQFPNYSSELNVNALELDDSALYLCASSPGGTSKSSYNEQFFGPGTRLTVL.

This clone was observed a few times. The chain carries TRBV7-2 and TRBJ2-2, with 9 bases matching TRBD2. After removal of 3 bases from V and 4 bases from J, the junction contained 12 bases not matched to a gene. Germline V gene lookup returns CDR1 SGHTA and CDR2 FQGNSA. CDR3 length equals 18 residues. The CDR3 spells CASSFRGSGRKGTGELFF. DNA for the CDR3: TGTGCCAGCAGCTTTCGCGGTAGCGGGAGAAAGGGCACCGGGGAGCTGTTTTTT.

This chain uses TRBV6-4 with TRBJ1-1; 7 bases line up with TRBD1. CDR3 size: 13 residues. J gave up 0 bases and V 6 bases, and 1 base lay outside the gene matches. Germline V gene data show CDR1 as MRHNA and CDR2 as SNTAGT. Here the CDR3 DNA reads TGTGCCAGCAGAGGACAGGTGAACACTGAAGCTTTCTTT. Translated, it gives CASRGQVNTEAFF.

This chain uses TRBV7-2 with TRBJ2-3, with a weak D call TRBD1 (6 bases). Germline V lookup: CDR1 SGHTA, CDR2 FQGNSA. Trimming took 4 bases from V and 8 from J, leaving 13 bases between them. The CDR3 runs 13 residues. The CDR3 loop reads CASSSRGIGTQYF. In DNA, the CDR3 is TGTGCCAGCAGCTCAAGGGGGATAGGTACGCAGTATTTT. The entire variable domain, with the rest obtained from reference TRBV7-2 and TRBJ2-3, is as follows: GAGVSQSPSNKVTEKGKDVELRCDPISGHTALYWYRQSLGQGLEFLIYFQGNSAPDKSGLPSDRFSAERTGGSVSTLTIQRTQQEDSAVYLCASSSRGIGTQYFGPGTRLTVL.

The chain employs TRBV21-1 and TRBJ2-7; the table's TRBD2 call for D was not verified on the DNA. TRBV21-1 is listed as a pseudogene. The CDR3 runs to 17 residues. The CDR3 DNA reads TGTGCCAGCAGCAAAGTAGTACAGGCGGGAAGCTCCTACGAGCAGTACTTC. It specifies CASSKVVQAGSSYEQYF.

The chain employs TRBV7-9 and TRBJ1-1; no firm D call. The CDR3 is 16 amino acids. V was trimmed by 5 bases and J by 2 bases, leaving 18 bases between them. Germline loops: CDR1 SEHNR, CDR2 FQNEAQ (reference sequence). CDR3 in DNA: TGTGCCAGCAGCCCCAATTGGGTTCGGGGAAACACTGAAGCTTTCTTT. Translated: CASSPNWVRGNTEAFF.

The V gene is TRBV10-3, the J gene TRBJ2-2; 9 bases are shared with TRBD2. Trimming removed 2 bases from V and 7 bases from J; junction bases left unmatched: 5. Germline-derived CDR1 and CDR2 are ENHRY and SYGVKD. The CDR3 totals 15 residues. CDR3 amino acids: CAISEAGGPGGELFF. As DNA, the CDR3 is TGTGCCATCAGTGAGGCGGGAGGGCCTGGCGGGGAGCTGTTTTTT.

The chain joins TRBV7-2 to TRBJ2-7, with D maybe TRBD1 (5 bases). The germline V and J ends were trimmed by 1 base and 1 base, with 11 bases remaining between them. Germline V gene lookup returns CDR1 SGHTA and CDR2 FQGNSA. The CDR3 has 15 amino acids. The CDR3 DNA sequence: TGTGCCAGCAGCTTAGGGGGCGGATATTCCTACGAGCAGTACTTC. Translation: CASSLGGGYSYEQYF.

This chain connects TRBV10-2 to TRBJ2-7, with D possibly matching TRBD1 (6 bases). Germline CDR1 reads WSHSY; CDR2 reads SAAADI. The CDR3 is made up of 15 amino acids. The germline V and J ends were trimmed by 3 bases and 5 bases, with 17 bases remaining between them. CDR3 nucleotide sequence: TGCGCCAGCAGTGACCACAGGGTGGGTAGGGACGAGCAGTACTTC. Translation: CASSDHRVGRDEQYF.

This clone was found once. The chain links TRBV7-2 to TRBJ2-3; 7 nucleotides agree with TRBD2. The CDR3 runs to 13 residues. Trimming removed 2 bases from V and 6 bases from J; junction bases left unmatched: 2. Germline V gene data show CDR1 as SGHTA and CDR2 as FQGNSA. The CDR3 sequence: CASSLRGGDTQYF. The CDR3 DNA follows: TGTGCCAGCAGCTTAAGGGGAGGGGATACGCAGTATTTT.